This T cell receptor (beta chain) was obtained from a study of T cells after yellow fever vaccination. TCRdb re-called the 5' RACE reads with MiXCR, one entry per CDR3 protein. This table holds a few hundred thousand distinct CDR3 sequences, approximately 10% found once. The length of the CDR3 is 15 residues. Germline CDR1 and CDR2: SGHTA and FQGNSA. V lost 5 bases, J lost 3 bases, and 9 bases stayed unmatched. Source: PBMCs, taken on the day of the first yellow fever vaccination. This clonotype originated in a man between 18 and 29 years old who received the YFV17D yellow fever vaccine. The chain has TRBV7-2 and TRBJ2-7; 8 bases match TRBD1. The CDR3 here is CASSPQGAQGYEQYF. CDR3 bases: TGTGCCAGCAGCCCCCAGGGGGCCCAAGGCTACGAGCAGTACTTC.